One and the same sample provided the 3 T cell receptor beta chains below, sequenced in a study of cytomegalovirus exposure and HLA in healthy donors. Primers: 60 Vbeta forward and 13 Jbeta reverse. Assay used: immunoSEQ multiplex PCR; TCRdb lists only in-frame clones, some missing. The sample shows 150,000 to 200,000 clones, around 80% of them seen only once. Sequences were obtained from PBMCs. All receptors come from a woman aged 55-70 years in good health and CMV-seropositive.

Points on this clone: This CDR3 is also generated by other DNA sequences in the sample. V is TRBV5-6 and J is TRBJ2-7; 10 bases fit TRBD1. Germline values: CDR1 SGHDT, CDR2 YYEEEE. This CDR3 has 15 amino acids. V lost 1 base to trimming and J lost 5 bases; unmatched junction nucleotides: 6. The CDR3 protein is CASSLSGTGDHEQYF. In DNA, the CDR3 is TGTGCCAGCAGCTTGTCCGGGACAGGGGACCACGAGCAGTACTTC.

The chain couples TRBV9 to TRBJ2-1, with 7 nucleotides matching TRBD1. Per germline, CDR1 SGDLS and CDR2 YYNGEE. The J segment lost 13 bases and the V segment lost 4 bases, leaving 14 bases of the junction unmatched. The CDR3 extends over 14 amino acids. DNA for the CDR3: TGTGCCAGCAGCCTTTTCCGACAGGGCGGCCTACAGTTCTTC. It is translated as CASSLFRQGGLQFF.

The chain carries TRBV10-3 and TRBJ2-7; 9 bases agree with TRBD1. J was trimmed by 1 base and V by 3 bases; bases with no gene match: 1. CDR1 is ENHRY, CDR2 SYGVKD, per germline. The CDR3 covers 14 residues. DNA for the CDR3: TGTGCCATCAGTGACGGGACAGGGTCCTACGAGCAGTACTTC. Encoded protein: CAISDGTGSYEQYF.